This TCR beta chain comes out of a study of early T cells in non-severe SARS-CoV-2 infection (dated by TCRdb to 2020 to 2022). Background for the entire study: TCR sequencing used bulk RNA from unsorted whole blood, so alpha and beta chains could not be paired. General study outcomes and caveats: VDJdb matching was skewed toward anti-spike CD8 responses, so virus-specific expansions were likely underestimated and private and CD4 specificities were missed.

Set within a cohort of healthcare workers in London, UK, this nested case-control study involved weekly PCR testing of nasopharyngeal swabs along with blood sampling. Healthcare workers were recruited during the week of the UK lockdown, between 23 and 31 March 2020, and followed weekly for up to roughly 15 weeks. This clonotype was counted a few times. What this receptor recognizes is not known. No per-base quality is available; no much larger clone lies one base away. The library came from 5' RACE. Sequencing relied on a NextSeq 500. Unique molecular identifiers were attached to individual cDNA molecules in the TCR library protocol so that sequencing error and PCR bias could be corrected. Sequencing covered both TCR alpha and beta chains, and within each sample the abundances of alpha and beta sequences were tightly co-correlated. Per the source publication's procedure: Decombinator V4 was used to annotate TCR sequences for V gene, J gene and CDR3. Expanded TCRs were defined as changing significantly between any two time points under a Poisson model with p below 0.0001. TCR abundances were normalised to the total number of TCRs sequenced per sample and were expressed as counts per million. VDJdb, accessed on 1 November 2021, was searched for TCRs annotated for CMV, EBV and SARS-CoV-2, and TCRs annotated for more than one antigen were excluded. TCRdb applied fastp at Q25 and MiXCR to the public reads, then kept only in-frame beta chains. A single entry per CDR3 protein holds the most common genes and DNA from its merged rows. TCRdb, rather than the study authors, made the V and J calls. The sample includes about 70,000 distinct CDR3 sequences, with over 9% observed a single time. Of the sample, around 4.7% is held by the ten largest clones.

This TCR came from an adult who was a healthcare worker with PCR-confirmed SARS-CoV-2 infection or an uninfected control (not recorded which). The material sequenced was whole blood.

The DNA reads as follows: TGTGCCAGCAGTCTCCTCGGGCAGGGGTTGGCTGGGGCCAACGTCCTGACTTTC. Its protein product is CASSLLGQGLAGANVLTF. The V gene is TRBV27 and the J gene is TRBJ2-6; TRBD1 is a weak D gene call, 6 bases matching. Looking up the germline V gene (reference sequence) yields CDR1 MNHEY and CDR2 SMNVEV. Deletion took 5 bases off V and 2 bases off J, with a span of 19 bases between the germline ends. The cysteine opens and the phenylalanine closes a CDR3 of 18 amino acids. The DNA shown is the 54-base CDR3, in frame from base 1.